The entry below gives a single T cell receptor (beta chain) sequence along with its context. Its antigen is not identified. The data were obtained in a study of blood T cells in healthy people across ages. Findings and caveats of the study: Higher naive T cell percentage went strongly together with higher TCR beta diversity.

Every sample had a minimum of 6 million PBMCs isolated. CDR3 size: 15 residues. V lost 2 bases and J 4 bases, leaving 15 bases between the germline ends. Germline CDR1 reads SGDLS; CDR2 reads YYNGEE. Combining a sample-barcoded 5' primer with a J-beta primer mix, a second PCR ran for about 6 to 12 cycles. Each cDNA molecule was tagged by a template-switch adaptor with 12 random nucleotides. One entry per CDR3 protein, called by TCRdb with MiXCR from the 5' RACE reads. The repertoire consists of some 1,800,000 distinct CDR3 sequences, with 35% to 50% occurring once and the leading ten covering about 21%.

The rearrangement uses TRBV9 and TRBJ1-2; the D is unclear. The sequencing input was blood. This clonotype was obtained from a human donor in good health. The DNA of the CDR3 is TGTGCCAGCAGCGTCTCCCTTGCGCTTGGCTATGGCTACACCTTC. Residues: CASSVSLALGYGYTF.